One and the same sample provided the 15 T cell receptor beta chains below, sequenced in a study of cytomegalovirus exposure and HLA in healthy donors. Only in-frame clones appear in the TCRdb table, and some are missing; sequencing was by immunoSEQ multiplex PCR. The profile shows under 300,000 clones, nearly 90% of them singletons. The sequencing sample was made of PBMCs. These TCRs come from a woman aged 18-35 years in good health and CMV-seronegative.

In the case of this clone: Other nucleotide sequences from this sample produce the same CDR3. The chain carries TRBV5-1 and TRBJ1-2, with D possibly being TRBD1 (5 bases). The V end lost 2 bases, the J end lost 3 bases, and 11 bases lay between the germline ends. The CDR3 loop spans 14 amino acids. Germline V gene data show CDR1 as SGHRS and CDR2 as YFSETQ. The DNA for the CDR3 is TGCGCCAGCAGCTTAGGGGTAGGGGACTATGGCTACACCTTC. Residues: CASSLGVGDYGYTF.

The CDR3 region has the DNA TGCGCCAGCAGCTACAGGGCTCTGAACACTGAAGCTTTCTTT. This translates into CASSYRALNTEAFF. The chain has TRBV5-1 and TRBJ1-1; D may be TRBD1 (6 bases). The V end was cut by 3 bases, the J end by 0 bases, with 9 bases between. This CDR3 has 14 amino acids. The germline V gene has CDR1 SGHRS and CDR2 YFSETQ.

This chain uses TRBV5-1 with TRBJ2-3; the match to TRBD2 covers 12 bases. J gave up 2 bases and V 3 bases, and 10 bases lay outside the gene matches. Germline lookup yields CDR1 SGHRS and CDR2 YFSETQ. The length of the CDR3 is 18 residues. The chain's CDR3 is CASSSEPGLAGLTDTQYF. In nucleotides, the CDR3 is TGCGCCAGCAGCTCTGAACCCGGACTAGCGGGACTCACAGATACGCAGTATTTT.

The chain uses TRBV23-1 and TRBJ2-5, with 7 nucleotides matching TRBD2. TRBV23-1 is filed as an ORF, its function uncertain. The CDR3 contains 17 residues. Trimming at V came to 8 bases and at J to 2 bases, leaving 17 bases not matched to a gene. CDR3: CASVKTVGEGRQETQYF. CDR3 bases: TGCGCCAGCGTCAAGACGGTGGGGGAGGGGAGGCAAGAGACCCAGTACTTC.

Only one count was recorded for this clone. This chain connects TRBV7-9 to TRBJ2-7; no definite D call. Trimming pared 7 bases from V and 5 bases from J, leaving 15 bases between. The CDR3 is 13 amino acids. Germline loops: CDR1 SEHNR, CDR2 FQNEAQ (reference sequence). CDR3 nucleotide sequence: TGTGCCAGCACCTTGGAGCGCCCTCACGAGCAGTACTTC. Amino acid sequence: CASTLERPHEQYF.

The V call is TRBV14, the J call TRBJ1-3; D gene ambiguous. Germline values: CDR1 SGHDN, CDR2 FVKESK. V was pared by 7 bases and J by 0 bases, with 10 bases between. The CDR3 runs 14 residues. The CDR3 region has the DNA TGTGCCAGCATGTCGGAGAACTCTGGAAACACCATATATTTT. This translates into CASMSENSGNTIYF.

The CDR3 here is CASSKPGQDGYTF. The CDR3 DNA is TGTGCCAGCAGTAAACCGGGACAGGATGGCTACACCTTC. The rearrangement links TRBV6-1 to TRBJ1-2, with 8 bases matching TRBD1. This CDR3 contains 13 residues. The germline V gene encodes CDR1 MNHNS and CDR2 SASEGT. V trimming: 5 bases; J trimming: 6 bases; junction bases outside the gene matches: 5.

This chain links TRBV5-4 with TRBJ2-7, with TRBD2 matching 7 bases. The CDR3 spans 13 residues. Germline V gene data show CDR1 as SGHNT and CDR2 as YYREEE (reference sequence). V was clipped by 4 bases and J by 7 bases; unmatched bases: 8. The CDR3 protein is CASSAGVAGEQYF. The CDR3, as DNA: TGTGCCAGCAGCGCGGGGGTCGCAGGTGAGCAGTACTTC.

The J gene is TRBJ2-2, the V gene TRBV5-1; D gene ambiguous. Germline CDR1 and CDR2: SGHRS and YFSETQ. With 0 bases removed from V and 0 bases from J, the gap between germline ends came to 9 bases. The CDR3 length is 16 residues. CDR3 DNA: TGCGCCAGCAGCTTGGCAGTGGCAGCGAACACCGGGGAGCTGTTTTTT. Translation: CASSLAVAANTGELFF.

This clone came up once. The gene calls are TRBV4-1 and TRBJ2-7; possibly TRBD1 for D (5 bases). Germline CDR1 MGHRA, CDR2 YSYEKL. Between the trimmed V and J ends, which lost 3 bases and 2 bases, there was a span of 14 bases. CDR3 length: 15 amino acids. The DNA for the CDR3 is TGCGCCAGCAGCCACCCATCCGACAGAGCCTACGAGCAGTACTTC. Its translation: CASSHPSDRAYEQYF.

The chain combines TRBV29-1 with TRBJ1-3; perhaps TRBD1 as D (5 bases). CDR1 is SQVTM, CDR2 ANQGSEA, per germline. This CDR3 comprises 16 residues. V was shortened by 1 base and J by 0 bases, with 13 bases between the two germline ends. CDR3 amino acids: CSVEARQSDSGNTIYF. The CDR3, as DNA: TGCAGCGTTGAAGCCCGACAGTCCGACTCTGGAAACACCATATATTTT.

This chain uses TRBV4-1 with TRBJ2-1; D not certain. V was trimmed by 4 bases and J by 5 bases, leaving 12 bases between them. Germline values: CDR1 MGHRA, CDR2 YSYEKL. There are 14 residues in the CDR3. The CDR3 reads CASSPYGMDNEQFF. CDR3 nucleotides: TGCGCCAGCAGCCCCTACGGTATGGACAATGAGCAGTTCTTC.

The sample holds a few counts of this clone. The CDR3 bases are TGTGCCAGCAGACCATGGGGCGACAGGGGCAATCAGCCCCAGCATTTT. It yields the protein CASRPWGDRGNQPQHF. The chain uses TRBV28 and TRBJ1-5; 7 bases are shared with TRBD1. Germline CDR1 MDHEN, CDR2 SYDVKM. The CDR3 loop spans 16 amino acids. Losses at the gene ends were 6 bases for V and 2 bases for J; bases not matched to a gene: 10. The whole variable domain, remainder taken from reference TRBV28 and TRBJ1-5, is DVKVTQSSRYLVKRTGEKVFLECVQDMDHENMFWYRQDPGLGLRLIYFSYDVKMKEKGDIPEGYSVSREKKERFSLILESASTNQTSMYLCASRPWGDRGNQPQHFGDGTRLSIL.

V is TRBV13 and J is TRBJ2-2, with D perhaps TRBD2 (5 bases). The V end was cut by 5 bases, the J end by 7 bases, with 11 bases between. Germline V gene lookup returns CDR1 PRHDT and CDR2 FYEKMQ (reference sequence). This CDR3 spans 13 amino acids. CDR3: CASSPYGDGELFF. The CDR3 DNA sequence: TGTGCCAGCAGCCCGTACGGGGACGGGGAGCTGTTTTTT.

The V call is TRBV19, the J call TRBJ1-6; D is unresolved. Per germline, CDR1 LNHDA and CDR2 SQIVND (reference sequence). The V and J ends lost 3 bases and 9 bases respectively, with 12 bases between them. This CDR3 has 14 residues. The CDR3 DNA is TGTGCCAGTAGTATTTGGAGTAAGATTTCACCCCTCCACTTT. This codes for CASSIWSKISPLHF.